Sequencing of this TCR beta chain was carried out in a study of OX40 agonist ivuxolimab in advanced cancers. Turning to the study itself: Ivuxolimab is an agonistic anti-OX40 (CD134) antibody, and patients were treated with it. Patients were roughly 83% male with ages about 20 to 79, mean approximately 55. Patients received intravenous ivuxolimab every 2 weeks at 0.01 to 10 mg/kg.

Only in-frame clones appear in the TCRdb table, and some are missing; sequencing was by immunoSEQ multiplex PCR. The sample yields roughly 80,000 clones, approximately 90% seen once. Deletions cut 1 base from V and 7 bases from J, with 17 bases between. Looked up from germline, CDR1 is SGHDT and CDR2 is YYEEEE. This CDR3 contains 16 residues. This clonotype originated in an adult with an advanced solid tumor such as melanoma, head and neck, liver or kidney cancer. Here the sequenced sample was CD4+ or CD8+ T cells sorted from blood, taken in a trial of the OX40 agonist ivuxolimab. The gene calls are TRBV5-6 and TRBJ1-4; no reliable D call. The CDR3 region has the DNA TGTGCCAGCAGCTTGTTATCAGGTGGGCTGAGTGAAAAACTGTTTTTT. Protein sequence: CASSLLSGGLSEKLFF.